This T cell receptor (beta chain) comes out of a study of shared clonotypes between healthy human individuals. Repertoires were generated with immunoSEQ multiplex PCR, while TCRdb's copy carries only in-frame clones and drops some. The data contain about 450,000 clones, 70% to 80% of them singletons. The sample comprised PBMCs. This TCR came from a woman in her thirties or forties in good health. Some clones in this sample may be carry-over from other donors' samples.

CDR3 region: CASLASGGAGELFF. In nucleotides, the CDR3 is TGTGCCAGCCTTGCTAGCGGCGGTGCCGGGGAGCTGTTTTTT. The gene calls are TRBV6-1 and TRBJ2-2; 7 positions agree with TRBD2. The germline V gene has CDR1 MNHNS and CDR2 SASEGT. This CDR3 has 14 residues. After removal of 8 bases from V and 6 bases from J, the junction contained 9 bases not matched to a gene.